Listed below are T cell receptor beta chains from one sample, sequenced in a study of regulatory T cells in long-lasting Graves disease. TCRdb reprocessed the multiplex PCR reads with MiXCR, giving one entry per CDR3 protein. The sample lists hundreds of thousands of distinct CDR3 sequences, roughly a sixth occurring once. The data also belong to a second study, concerning T cells in Graves' hyperthyroidism and ophthalmopathy.

The sample consisted of peripheral blood mononuclear cells (PBMCs), taken at new diagnosis, from a patient treated with antithyroid drugs. These receptors all stem from a man between 35 and 55 years old with Graves disease. Both conserved end residues are part of each CDR3. D genes are given only for firm matches. Not all rows give a size; the values are once, few, many and, for expanded clones, a class.

J gene,D gene,V gene,clone size,CDR3 DNA,CDR3 protein
TRBJ2-7,NA,TRBV11-2,NA,TGTGCCAGCAGCATAGGACGGATCTACGAGCAGTACTTC,CASSIGRIYEQYF
TRBJ2-5,NA,TRBV6-4,once,TGTGCCAGCAGTGAGGACAGAGAAGAGACCCAGTACTTC,CASSEDREETQYF
TRBJ2-7,TRBD2,TRBV2,few,TGTGCCAGCTCCCCGGGACTAGCCCACGAGCAGTACTTC,CASSPGLAHEQYF
TRBJ2-5,TRBD2,TRBV15,many,TGTGCCACCAGCAGAGATCTAGCGGGGGGGATGGAGACCCAGTACTTC,CATSRDLAGGMETQYF
TRBJ2-1,NA,TRBV28,many,TGTGCCAGCAGTCCTCCCCCAGGGGAGCAGTTCTTC,CASSPPPGEQFF
TRBJ2-7,TRBD2,TRBV28,many,TGTGCCAGCAGTTTGGCGGGGACTAGCGGGGGCTACGAGCAGTACTTC,CASSLAGTSGGYEQYF
TRBJ2-3,NA,TRBV5-1,many,TGTGCCAGCAGCCATCAGGGTTCAGATACGCAGTATTTT,CASSHQGSDTQYF
TRBJ1-3,NA,TRBV2,many,TGTGCCAGCAGCGATACAGAGGCCTCTGGAAACACCATATATTTT,CASSDTEASGNTIYF
TRBJ2-5,NA,TRBV5-1,many,TGCGCCAGCAGCTTGAATCGGGGGGCAGAGTCCCAGTACTTC,CASSLNRGAESQYF
TRBJ1-1,TRBD1,TRBV27,many,TGTGCCAGCAGTATCGGGACAGGGGCATACACTGAAGCTTTCTTT,CASSIGTGAYTEAFF
TRBJ2-3,NA,TRBV24-1,NA,TGTGCCACCAGTGATTTGGGGGGAGCCACAGATACGCAGTATTTT,CATSDLGGATDTQYF
TRBJ1-1,NA,TRBV7-2,NA,TGTGCCAGCAGCTTAGCGGAGGGGCTAGGAGCTTTCTTT,CASSLAEGLGAFF
TRBJ2-7,NA,TRBV27,many,TGTGCCAGCAGTCCGGACATTTCCCGATCCTACGAGCAGTACTTC,CASSPDISRSYEQYF
TRBJ1-3,NA,TRBV7-9,few,TGTGCCAGCAGCCAATCCAGGGGTGGTGGAAACACCATATATTTT,CASSQSRGGGNTIYF
TRBJ2-3,TRBD2,TRBV28,once,TGTGCCAGCAGCGCCCTTAGCGGGGGGGATAACCCGGAATATTTT,CASSALSGGDNPEYF
TRBJ1-2,TRBD1,TRBV9,NA,TGTGCCAGCAGCGTAGCTACGGTAGGGGGCGGCTACACCTTC,CASSVATVGGGYTF
TRBJ1-5,NA,TRBV6-2/TRBV6-3,many,TGTGCCAGCAGTCAAGGGGCAGGGGATCAGCCCCAGCATTTT,CASSQGAGDQPQHF